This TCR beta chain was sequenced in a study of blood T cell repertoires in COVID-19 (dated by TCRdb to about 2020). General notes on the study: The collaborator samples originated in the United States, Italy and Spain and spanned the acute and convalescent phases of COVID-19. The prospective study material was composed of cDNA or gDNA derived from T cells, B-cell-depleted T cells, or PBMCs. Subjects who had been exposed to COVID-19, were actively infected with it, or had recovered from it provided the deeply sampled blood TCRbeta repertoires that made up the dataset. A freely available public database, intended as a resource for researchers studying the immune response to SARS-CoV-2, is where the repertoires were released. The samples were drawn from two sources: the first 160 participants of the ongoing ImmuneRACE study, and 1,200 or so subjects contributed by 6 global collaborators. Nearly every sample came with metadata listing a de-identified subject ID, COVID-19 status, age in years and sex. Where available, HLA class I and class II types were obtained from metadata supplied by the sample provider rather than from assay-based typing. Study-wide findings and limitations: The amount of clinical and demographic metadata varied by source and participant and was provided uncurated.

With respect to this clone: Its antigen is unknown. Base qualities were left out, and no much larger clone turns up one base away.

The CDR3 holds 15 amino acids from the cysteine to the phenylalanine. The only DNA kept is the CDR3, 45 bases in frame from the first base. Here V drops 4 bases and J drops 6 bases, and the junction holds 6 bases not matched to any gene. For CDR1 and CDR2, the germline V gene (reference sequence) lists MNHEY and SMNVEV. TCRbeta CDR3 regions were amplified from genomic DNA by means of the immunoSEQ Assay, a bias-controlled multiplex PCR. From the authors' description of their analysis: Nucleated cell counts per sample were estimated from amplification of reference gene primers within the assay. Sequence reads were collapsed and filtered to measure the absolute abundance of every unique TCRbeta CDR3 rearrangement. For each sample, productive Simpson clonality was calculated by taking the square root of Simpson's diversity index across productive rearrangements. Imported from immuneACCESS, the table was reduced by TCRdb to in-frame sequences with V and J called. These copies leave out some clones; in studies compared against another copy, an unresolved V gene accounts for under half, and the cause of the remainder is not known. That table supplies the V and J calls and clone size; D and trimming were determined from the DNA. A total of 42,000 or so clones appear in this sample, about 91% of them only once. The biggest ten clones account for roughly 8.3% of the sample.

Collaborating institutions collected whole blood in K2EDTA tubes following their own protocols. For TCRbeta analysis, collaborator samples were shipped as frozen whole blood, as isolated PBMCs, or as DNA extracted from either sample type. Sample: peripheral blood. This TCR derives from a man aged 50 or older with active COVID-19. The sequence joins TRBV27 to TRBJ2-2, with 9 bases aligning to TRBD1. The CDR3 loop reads CASSSTGGMAGELFF. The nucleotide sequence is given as TGTGCCAGCAGTTCGACAGGGGGAATGGCCGGGGAGCTGTTTTTT.